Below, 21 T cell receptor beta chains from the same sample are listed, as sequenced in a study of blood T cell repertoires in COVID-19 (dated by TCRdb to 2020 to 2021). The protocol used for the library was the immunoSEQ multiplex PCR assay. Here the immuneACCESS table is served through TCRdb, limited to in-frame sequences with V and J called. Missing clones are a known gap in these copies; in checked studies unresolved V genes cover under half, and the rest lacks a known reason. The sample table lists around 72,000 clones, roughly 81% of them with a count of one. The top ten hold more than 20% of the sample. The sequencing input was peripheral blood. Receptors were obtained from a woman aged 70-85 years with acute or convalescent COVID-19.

As DNA, the CDR3 is TGCGCCAGCAGTGAGGCGGGGGGACTAGCGGGAGCCTACGAGCAGTACTTC. Translating gives CASSEAGGLAGAYEQYF. V gene TRBV10-1 combines with J gene TRBJ2-7; 14 bases agree with TRBD2. Germline CDR1 is WNHNN and CDR2 is SYGVQD (reference sequence). Losses at the gene ends were 2 bases for V and 2 bases for J; bases not matched to a gene: 5. CDR3 length: 17 amino acids.

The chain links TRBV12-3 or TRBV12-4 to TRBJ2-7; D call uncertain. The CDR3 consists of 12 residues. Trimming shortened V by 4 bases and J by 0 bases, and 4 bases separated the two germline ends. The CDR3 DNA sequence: TGTGCCAGCAGTTCAGACTCCTACGAGCAGTACTTC. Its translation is CASSSDSYEQYF.

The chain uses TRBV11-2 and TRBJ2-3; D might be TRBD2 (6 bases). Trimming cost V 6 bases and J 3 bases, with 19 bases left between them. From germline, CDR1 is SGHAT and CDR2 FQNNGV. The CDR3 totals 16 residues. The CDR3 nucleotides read TGTGCCAGCAGTTGGAGTAGCGGTGGGAGAACAGATACGCAGTATTTT. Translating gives CASSWSSGGRTDTQYF.

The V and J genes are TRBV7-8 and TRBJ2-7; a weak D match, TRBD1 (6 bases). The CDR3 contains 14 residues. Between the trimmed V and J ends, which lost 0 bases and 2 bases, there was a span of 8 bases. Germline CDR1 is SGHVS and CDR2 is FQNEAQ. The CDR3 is CASSLAQGTYEQYF. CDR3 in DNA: TGTGCCAGCAGCTTAGCGCAGGGGACCTACGAGCAGTACTTC.

CDR3 sequence: CASSIGDTGNTEAFF. In DNA, the CDR3 is TGTGCCAGTAGTATTGGGGACACGGGGAACACTGAAGCTTTCTTT. The chain employs TRBV19 and TRBJ1-1; D is perhaps TRBD1 (6 bases). Deletions cut 3 bases from V and 1 base from J, with 12 bases between. The CDR3 contains 15 residues. From germline, CDR1 is LNHDA and CDR2 SQIVND (reference sequence).

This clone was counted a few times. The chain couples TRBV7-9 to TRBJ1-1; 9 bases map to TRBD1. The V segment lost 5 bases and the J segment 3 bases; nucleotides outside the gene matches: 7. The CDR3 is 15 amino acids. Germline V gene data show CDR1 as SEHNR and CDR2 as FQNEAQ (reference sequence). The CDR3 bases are TGTGCCAGCAGCGCACAGGGGGCGATAGACACTGAAGCTTTCTTT. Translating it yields CASSAQGAIDTEAFF.

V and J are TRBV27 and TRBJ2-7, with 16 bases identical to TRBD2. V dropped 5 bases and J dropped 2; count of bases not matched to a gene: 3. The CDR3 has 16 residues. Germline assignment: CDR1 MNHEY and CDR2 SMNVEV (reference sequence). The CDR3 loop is CASSPGTSGRAYEQYF. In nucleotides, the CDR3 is TGTGCCAGCAGTCCCGGGACTAGCGGGAGGGCCTACGAGCAGTACTTC.

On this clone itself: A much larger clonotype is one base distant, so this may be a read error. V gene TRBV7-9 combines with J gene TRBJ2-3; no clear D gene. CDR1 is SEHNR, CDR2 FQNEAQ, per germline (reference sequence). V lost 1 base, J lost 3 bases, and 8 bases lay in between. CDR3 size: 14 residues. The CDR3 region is CASSLEEYTDTQYF. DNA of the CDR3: TGTGCCAGCAGCTTAGAGGAGTATACAGATACGCAGTATTTT.

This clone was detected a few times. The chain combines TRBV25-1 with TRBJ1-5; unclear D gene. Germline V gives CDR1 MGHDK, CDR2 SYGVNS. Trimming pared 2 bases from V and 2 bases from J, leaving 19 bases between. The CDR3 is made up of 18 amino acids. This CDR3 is CASSEPVQFIWCNQPQHF. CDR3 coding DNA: TGTGCCAGCAGTGAACCCGTACAGTTCATTTGGTGCAATCAGCCCCAGCATTTT.

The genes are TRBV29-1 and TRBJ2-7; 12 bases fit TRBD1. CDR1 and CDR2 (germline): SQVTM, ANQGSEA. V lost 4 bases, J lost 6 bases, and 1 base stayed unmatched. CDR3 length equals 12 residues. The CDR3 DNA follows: TGCAGCGTTGGGGACAGGGGGCGCGAGCAGTACTTC. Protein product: CSVGDRGREQYF.

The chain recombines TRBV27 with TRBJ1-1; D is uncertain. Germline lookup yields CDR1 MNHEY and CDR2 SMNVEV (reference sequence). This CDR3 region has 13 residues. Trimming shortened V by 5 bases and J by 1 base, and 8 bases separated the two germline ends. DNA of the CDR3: TGTGCCAGCAGTCGCCGCGAGAACACTGAAGCTTTCTTT. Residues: CASSRRENTEAFF.

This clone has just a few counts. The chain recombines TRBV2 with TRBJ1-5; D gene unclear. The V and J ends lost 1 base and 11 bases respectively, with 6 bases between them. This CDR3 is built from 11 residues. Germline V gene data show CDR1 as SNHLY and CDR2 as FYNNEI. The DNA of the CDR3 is TGTGCCAGCAGTGAAGAGCAGGCCCAGCATTTT. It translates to CASSEEQAQHF.

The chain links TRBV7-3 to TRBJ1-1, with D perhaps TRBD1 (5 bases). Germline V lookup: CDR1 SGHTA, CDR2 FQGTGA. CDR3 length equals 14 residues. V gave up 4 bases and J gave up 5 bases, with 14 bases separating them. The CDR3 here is CASSSSWGGTEAFF. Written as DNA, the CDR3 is TGTGCCAGCAGCTCCTCTTGGGGGGGGACTGAAGCTTTCTTT. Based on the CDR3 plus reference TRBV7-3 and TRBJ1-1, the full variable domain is GAGVSQTPSNKVTEKGKYVELRCDPISGHTALYWYRQSLGQGPEFLIYFQGTGAADDSGLPNDRFFAVRPEGSVSTLKIQRTERGDSAVYLCASSSSWGGTEAFFGQGTRLTVV.

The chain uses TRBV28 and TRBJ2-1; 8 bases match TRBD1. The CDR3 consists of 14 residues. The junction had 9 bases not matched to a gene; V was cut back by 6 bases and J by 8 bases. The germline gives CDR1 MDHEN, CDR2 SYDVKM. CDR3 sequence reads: CASRVRQGKHEQFF. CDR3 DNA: TGTGCCAGCAGAGTGAGACAGGGGAAACATGAGCAGTTCTTC.

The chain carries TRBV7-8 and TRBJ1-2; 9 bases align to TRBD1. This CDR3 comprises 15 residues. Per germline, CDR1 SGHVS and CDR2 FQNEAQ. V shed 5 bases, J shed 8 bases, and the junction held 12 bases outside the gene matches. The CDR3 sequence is CASSHLAGTGKGYTF. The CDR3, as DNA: TGTGCCAGCAGCCATCTAGCAGGGACAGGGAAGGGCTACACCTTC.

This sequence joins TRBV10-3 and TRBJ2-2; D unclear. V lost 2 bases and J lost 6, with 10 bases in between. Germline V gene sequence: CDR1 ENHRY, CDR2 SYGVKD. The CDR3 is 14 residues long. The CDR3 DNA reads TGTGCCATCAGTGAGGAGACCAGCGCCGGGGAGCTGTTTTTT. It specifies CAISEETSAGELFF.

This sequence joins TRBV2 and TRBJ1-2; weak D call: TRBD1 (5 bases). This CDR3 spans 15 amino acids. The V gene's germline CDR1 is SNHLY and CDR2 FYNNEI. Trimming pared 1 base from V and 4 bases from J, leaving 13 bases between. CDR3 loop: CASSEGFRGTYGYTF. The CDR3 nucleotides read TGTGCCAGCAGTGAAGGGTTTAGGGGCACCTATGGCTACACCTTC.

This CDR3 reads CASSSTGVRGTEAFF. The CDR3 region has the DNA TGTGCCAGCAGCTCGACGGGGGTCCGGGGCACTGAAGCTTTCTTT. The V gene is TRBV7-9, the J gene TRBJ1-1; D is possibly TRBD1 (5 bases). Germline lookup yields CDR1 SEHNR and CDR2 FQNEAQ (reference sequence). The CDR3 is 15 amino acids. Trimming removed 4 bases from V and 4 bases from J, with 16 bases in between. Looking up the rest from reference TRBV7-9 and TRBJ1-1 gives the full variable domain: DTGVSQNPRHKITKRGQNVTFRCDPISEHNRLYWYRQTLGQGPEFLTYFQNEAQLEKSRLLSDRFSAERPKGSFSTLEIQRTEQGDSAMYLCASSSTGVRGTEAFFGQGTRLTVV.

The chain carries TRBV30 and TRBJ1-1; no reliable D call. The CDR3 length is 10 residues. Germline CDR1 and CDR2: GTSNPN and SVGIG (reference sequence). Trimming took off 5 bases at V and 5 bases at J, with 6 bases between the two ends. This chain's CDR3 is CAWAVTEAFF. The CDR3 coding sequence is TGTGCCTGGGCGGTGACTGAAGCTTTCTTT.

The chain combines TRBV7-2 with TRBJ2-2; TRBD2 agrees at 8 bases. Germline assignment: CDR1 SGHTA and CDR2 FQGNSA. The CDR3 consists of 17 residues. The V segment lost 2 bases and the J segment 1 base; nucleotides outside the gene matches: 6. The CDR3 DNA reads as TGTGCCAGCAGCTTACTCCGTCTAGCGGGGAACACCGGGGAGCTGTTTTTT. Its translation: CASSLLRLAGNTGELFF.

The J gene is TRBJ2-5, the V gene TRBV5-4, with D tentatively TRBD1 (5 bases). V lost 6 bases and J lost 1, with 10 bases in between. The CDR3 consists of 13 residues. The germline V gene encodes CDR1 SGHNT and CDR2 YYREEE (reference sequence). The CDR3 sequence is CASTRDSQETQYF. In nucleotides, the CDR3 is TGTGCCAGCACCCGAGACAGCCAAGAGACCCAGTACTTC. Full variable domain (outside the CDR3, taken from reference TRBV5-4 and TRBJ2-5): ETGVTQSPTHLIKTRGQQVTLRCSSQSGHNTVSWYQQALGQGPQFIFQYYREEENGRGNFPPRFSGLQFPNYSSELNVNALELDDSALYLCASTRDSQETQYFGPGTRLLVL.